Each of the 21 T cell receptor beta chains below was sequenced from the same sample in a study of OX40 agonist ivuxolimab in advanced cancers. The protocol was immunoSEQ multiplex PCR, while the TCRdb copy is restricted to in-frame clones and leaves out a portion. The data show roughly 68,000 clones, with around 83% seen just once and roughly 1.4% held by the top ten. The sequencing here drew on CD4+ or CD8+ T cells sorted from blood, taken in a trial of the OX40 agonist ivuxolimab. The receptors shown here come from an adult with an advanced solid tumor such as melanoma, head and neck, liver or kidney cancer.

The genes are TRBV29-1 and TRBJ2-7, with D perhaps TRBD1 (5 bases). The CDR3 is 11 residues long. CDR1 and CDR2 (germline): SQVTM, ANQGSEA. V was trimmed by 4 bases and J by 5 bases, leaving 9 bases between them. The CDR3 nucleotides are TGCAGCGTTGGACAGACTGACGAGCAGTACTTC. Amino acid sequence: CSVGQTDEQYF.

V gene TRBV18 combines with J gene TRBJ1-1; 7 positions match TRBD1. Per germline, CDR1 KGHSH and CDR2 LQKENI. V dropped 3 bases and J dropped 1; count of bases not matched to a gene: 5. The CDR3 has 15 residues. DNA of the CDR3: TGTGCCAGCTCACCGACAGGGAACGGGAACACTGAAGCTTTCTTT. Translating it yields CASSPTGNGNTEAFF.

The chain employs TRBV11-2 and TRBJ2-7, with 9 bases that match TRBD1. Trimming at V came to 3 bases and at J to 2 bases, leaving 2 bases not matched to a gene. The CDR3 is 14 amino acids. Per germline, CDR1 SGHAT and CDR2 FQNNGV. In DNA, the CDR3 is TGTGCCAGCAGCTTGACAGGGGGGGCCTACGAGCAGTACTTC. It encodes CASSLTGGAYEQYF.

V is TRBV5-1 and J is TRBJ1-2; TRBD1 agrees at 7 bases. The ends lost 0 bases at V and 4 bases at J; junction bases unmatched: 6. The CDR3 contains 15 residues. Germline V gene lookup returns CDR1 SGHRS and CDR2 YFSETQ. For the CDR3, the DNA is TGCGCCAGCAGCTTGGGGGGGACAGATATCTATGGCTACACCTTC. As protein: CASSLGGTDIYGYTF. The whole variable domain, remainder taken from reference TRBV5-1 and TRBJ1-2, is KAGVTQTPRYLIKTRGQQVTLSCSPISGHRSVSWYQQTPGQGLQFLFEYFSETQRNKGNFPGRFSGRQFSNSRSEMNVSTLELGDSALYLCASSLGGTDIYGYTFGSGTRLTVV.

This chain connects TRBV7-8 to TRBJ2-7, with TRBD2 identical over 10 bases. The CDR3 covers 15 residues. The V and J ends lost 1 base and 3 bases, in that order; junction bases with no gene match: 3. The germline V gene encodes CDR1 SGHVS and CDR2 FQNEAQ. The CDR3 nucleotides read TGTGCCAGCAGCTTAGGGACTAGCGGAGACTACGAGCAGTACTTC. Translated, it gives CASSLGTSGDYEQYF. Full variable domain (rest looked up from reference TRBV7-8 and TRBJ2-7): GAGVSQSPRYKVAKRGQDVALRCDPISGHVSLFWYQQALGQGPEFLTYFQNEAQLDKSGLPSDRFFAERPEGSVSTLKIQRTQQEDSAVYLCASSLGTSGDYEQYFGPGTRLTVT.

This chain uses TRBV7-6 with TRBJ2-7; 10 bases are a match to TRBD1. J gave up 2 bases and V 4 bases, and 8 bases lay outside the gene matches. This CDR3 contains 16 residues. Per germline, CDR1 SGHVS and CDR2 FNYEAQ. The CDR3 DNA follows: TGTGCCAGCAGCTCCGACTCGGGACAGGGGCCCTACGAGCAGTACTTC. This codes for CASSSDSGQGPYEQYF.

The J gene is TRBJ1-1, the V gene TRBV18; 7 bases fit TRBD1. V trimming: 2 bases; J trimming: 5 bases; junction bases outside the gene matches: 5. CDR1 and CDR2 from the germline V gene are KGHSH and LQKENI. CDR3 length: 14 amino acids. The CDR3 sequence is CASSPTRGGTEAFF. In nucleotides, the CDR3 is TGTGCCAGCTCACCAACCAGGGGGGGGACTGAAGCTTTCTTT. Complete variable domain (other parts from reference TRBV18 and TRBJ1-1): NAGVMQNPRHLVRRRGQEARLRCSPMKGHSHVYWYRQLPEEGLKFMVYLQKENIIDESGMPKERFSAEFPKEGPSILRIQQVVRGDSAAYFCASSPTRGGTEAFFGQGTRLTVV.

J is TRBJ1-5 and V is TRBV15, with 7 bases lining up with TRBD1. CDR3 length: 15 residues. The germline CDR1 and CDR2 sequences are LNHNV and YYDKDF (reference sequence). V trimming: 5 bases; J trimming: 1 base; junction bases outside the gene matches: 5. CDR3: CATSPGGVSNQPQHF. In nucleotides, the CDR3 is TGTGCCACCAGCCCAGGGGGAGTAAGCAATCAGCCCCAGCATTTT.

This clone was detected only a few times. The rearrangement joins TRBV2 to TRBJ1-5, with D possibly matching TRBD1 (5 bases). Germline V gene lookup returns CDR1 SNHLY and CDR2 FYNNEI. V was trimmed by 1 base and J by 4 bases, leaving 11 bases between them. This CDR3 is built from 15 residues. CDR3 sequence (DNA): TGTGCCAGCAGTGAAGGGGGCTGGGGTAATCAGCCCCAGCATTTT. Its protein is CASSEGGWGNQPQHF.

The DNA of the CDR3 is TGTGCCAGCAGCCAAAGGAAACTCAATAGTTACAATGAGCAGTTCTTC. Protein sequence: CASSQRKLNSYNEQFF. The rearrangement links TRBV5-8 to TRBJ2-1; D is unclear. Germline V CDR1 and CDR2: SGHTS, YDEGEE. This CDR3 contains 16 residues. Trimming removed 4 bases at V and 4 bases at J, with 18 bases between.

This clone was seen a few times. This chain links TRBV5-4 with TRBJ1-1; 12 positions agree with TRBD1. The CDR3 length is 17 residues. Germline CDR1 is SGHNT and CDR2 is YYREEE (reference sequence). V trimming: 3 bases; J trimming: 4 bases; junction bases outside the gene matches: 10. This CDR3 is CASSSGQGARGSTEAFF. The CDR3 bases are TGTGCCAGCAGCTCGGGACAGGGGGCAAGGGGTAGCACTGAAGCTTTCTTT.

The V call is TRBV5-6, the J call TRBJ2-7; the D is unclear. Germline assignment: CDR1 SGHDT and CDR2 YYEEEE. V was pared by 2 bases and J by 3 bases, with 12 bases between. The CDR3 is made up of 14 amino acids. CDR3 in amino acids: CASSFPAGSYEQYF. The CDR3, as DNA: TGTGCCAGCAGCTTTCCCGCAGGTAGCTACGAGCAGTACTTC. Full variable domain (outside the CDR3, taken from reference TRBV5-6 and TRBJ2-7): DAGVTQSPTHLIKTRGQQVTLRCSPKSGHDTVSWYQQALGQGPQFIFQYYEEEERQRGNFPDRFSGHQFPNYSSELNVNALLLGDSALYLCASSFPAGSYEQYFGPGTRLTVT.

Written as DNA, the CDR3 is TGTGCCAGCAGCAAAGTCGGGGGGGAGCAGTACTTC. Its translation is CASSKVGGEQYF. This chain connects TRBV21-1 to TRBJ2-7; the table gives TRBD2 as D, unverified against the DNA. TRBV21-1 is tagged as a pseudogene. This CDR3 spans 12 amino acids.

This clone has only a few counts. The V and J genes are TRBV5-5 and TRBJ1-6; D is unclear. This CDR3 has 12 amino acids. Deletions cut 0 bases from V and 9 bases from J, with 4 bases between. Germline-derived CDR1 and CDR2 are SGHKS and YYEKEE (reference sequence). The CDR3 spells CASSLEASPLHF. As DNA, the CDR3 is TGTGCCAGCAGCTTGGAAGCTTCACCCCTCCACTTT. Drawing the rest from reference TRBV5-5 and TRBJ1-6, the complete variable domain is DAGVTQSPTHLIKTRGQQVTLRCSPISGHKSVSWYQQVLGQGPQFIFQYYEKEERGRGNFPDRFSARQFPNYSSELNVNALLLGDSALYLCASSLEASPLHFGNGTRLTVT.

The chain links TRBV6-1 to TRBJ2-3; the match to TRBD2 covers 9 bases. Germline assignment: CDR1 MNHNS and CDR2 SASEGT. After removal of 1 base from V and 7 bases from J, the junction contained 9 bases not matched to a gene. The CDR3 consists of 16 residues. In DNA, the CDR3 is TGTGCCAGCAGTGAAGGCGGGGGGACTAGCTTATATACGCAGTATTTT. The encoded protein is CASSEGGGTSLYTQYF.

The chain recombines TRBV11-1 with TRBJ2-6; D possibly corresponds to TRBD2 (6 bases). Germline assignment: CDR1 SGHAT and CDR2 FQDESV (reference sequence). The CDR3 is 16 amino acids. Trimming cost V 5 bases and J 0 bases, with 11 bases left between them. Here the CDR3 reads CASSPAGGSGANVLTF. The CDR3 DNA follows: TGTGCCAGCAGCCCTGCCGGGGGCTCTGGGGCCAACGTCCTGACTTTC. The full variable domain, in which reference TRBV11-1 and TRBJ2-6 provide the parts outside the CDR3, is EAEVAQSPRYKITEKSQAVAFWCDPISGHATLYWYRQILGQGPELLVQFQDESVVDDSQLPKDRFSAERLKGVDSTLKIQPAELGDSAMYLCASSPAGGSGANVLTFGAGSRLTVL.

A few counts support this clone. The chain recombines TRBV29-1 with TRBJ1-5, with D possibly being TRBD1 (5 bases). CDR3 length: 12 residues. V gave up 4 bases and J gave up 4 bases, with 8 bases separating them. The germline gives CDR1 SQVTM, CDR2 ANQGSEA. DNA of the CDR3: TGCAGCGTTGGAGAGGGGAATCAGCCCCAGCATTTT. This translates into CSVGEGNQPQHF. Variable domain in full (rest from reference TRBV29-1 and TRBJ1-5): SAVISQKPSRDICQRGTSLTIQCQVDSQVTMMFWYRQQPGQSLTLIATANQGSEATYESGFVIDKFPISRPNLTFSTLTVSNMSPEDSSIYLCSVGEGNQPQHFGDGTRLSIL.

Of note for this clone: The same CDR3 also results from other DNA sequences found in this sample. The chain is built from TRBV18 and TRBJ2-5; D may be TRBD2 (6 bases). Trimming removed 1 base at V and 4 bases at J, with 7 bases between. CDR1 and CDR2 from the germline V gene are KGHSH and LQKENI. The length of the CDR3 is 13 residues. CDR3 sequence (DNA): TGTGCCAGCTCACCACGGGGAGGAGAGACCCAGTACTTC. It codes for CASSPRGGETQYF.

The chain employs TRBV10-3 and TRBJ2-3; D is ambiguous. Germline CDR1 and CDR2: ENHRY and SYGVKD. The V and J ends lost 4 bases and 3 bases respectively, with 8 bases between them. This CDR3 comprises 13 residues. CDR3 sequence (DNA): TGTGCCATCAGTGCTTTTGGGACAGATACGCAGTATTTT. Protein sequence: CAISAFGTDTQYF.

The chain combines TRBV10-1 with TRBJ2-5; 10 nucleotides match TRBD2. The CDR3 sequence is 17 residues long. The V and J ends lost 2 bases and 2 bases, in that order; junction bases with no gene match: 8. Germline CDR1 reads WNHNN; CDR2 reads SYGVQD (reference sequence). Here the CDR3 reads CASSETSGTSEQETQYF. CDR3 DNA: TGCGCCAGCAGTGAGACTAGCGGGACCAGCGAACAAGAGACCCAGTACTTC.

This clone came up once. This chain joins TRBV18 and TRBJ2-2; 11 positions agree with TRBD1. J was trimmed by 3 bases and V by 6 bases; bases with no gene match: 3. Germline V gene sequence: CDR1 KGHSH, CDR2 LQKENI. This CDR3 spans 15 amino acids. For the CDR3, the DNA is TGTGCCAGCTCCCCGGGACAGGGGGACACCGGGGAGCTGTTTTTT. Its translation is CASSPGQGDTGELFF.